The entry below describes one T cell receptor (beta chain). Trimming took off 6 bases at V and 5 bases at J, with 7 bases between the two ends. This CDR3 comprises 10 residues. Germline V gives CDR1 SQVTM, CDR2 ANQGSEA. Produced via immunoSEQ multiplex PCR; TCRdb's table is partial and in-frame only. Of around 29,000 clones listed, around nine tenths are singletons. This sample was included in a study of blood T cell repertoires in COVID-19. As for the study in general: T cells, B-cell-depleted T cells, or PBMCs supplied cDNA or gDNA.

The chain couples TRBV29-1 to TRBJ1-2; D remains ambiguous. Sequencing was done on a sample of peripheral blood. The origin of this receptor is a human donor in a cohort sampled during active COVID-19. This chain's CDR3 is CSVEEYGYTF. CDR3 bases: TGCAGCGTCGAGGAGTATGGCTACACCTTC.